This T cell receptor beta chain was obtained from a study of PD-1 blockade in classical Hodgkin lymphoma. Study-wide background: The patients were dosed with nivolumab 3 mg/kg, infused intravenously every 2 weeks. Study-level results: It was reported that newly diagnosed patients had less baseline TCR diversity than healthy donors.

Documented time point: cycle 4 day 1 (C4D1), after more than 5 weeks of nivolumab. Each of the patients experienced relapse following autologous stem cell transplantation, and their brentuximab vedotin exposure differed. The CDR3 is 14 amino acids. Germline V lookup: CDR1 MDHEN, CDR2 SYDVKM. With 6 bases removed from V and 4 bases from J, the gap between germline ends came to 13 bases. To note about this clone: The antigen is unknown.

Assay used: immunoSEQ multiplex PCR; TCRdb lists only in-frame clones, some missing. The sample contains some 96,000 clones, 85% to 95% of which appear only once. The TCR comes from a human donor with classical Hodgkin lymphoma. The sequenced sample was peripheral blood mononuclear cells (PBMCs), obtained before the fourth cycle of nivolumab. This chain uses TRBV28 with TRBJ1-5; D unclear. For the CDR3, the DNA is TGTGCCAGCAGACCGAAGGGCGGGAATCAGCCCCAGCATTTT. It yields the protein CASRPKGGNQPQHF.